This T cell receptor beta chain was captured by sequencing in a study of control samples from healthy donors and cancer patients. Germline V gene sequence: CDR1 MNHEY, CDR2 SVGEGT. This CDR3 region has 15 residues. V lost 2 bases, J lost 1 base, and 2 bases stayed unmatched. The repertoire was sequenced with immunoSEQ multiplex PCR; TCRdb's copy has only in-frame clones and lacks some. The table shows about 410,000 clones, with over 75% occurring only once. This sequence originates from a man aged 40-55 years with head and neck cancer. Sequencing was done on a sample of PBMCs. This chain joins TRBV6-2 or TRBV6-3 and TRBJ1-5; 7 nucleotides agree with TRBD1. This CDR3 is CASSYLTGSNQPQHF. CDR3 DNA: TGTGCCAGCAGTTACCTGACAGGGAGCAATCAGCCCCAGCATTTT.